The 26 T cell receptor beta chains listed next were all sequenced from one sample in a study of immune evolution from preneoplasia to lung adenocarcinoma. TCRdb's table, derived via immunoSEQ multiplex PCR, lists solely in-frame clones and lacks some. The sample lists more than 8,500 clones, around 90% occurring once. Sequencing was done on a sample of FFPE invasive lung adenocarcinoma tissue. Receptors originate from a person aged 65 to 85 with invasive lung adenocarcinoma.

V gene TRBV5-1 combines with J gene TRBJ1-5, with TRBD1 matching over 8 bases. Germline assignment: CDR1 SGHRS and CDR2 YFSETQ. CDR3 length equals 15 residues. After removal of 2 bases from V and 6 bases from J, the junction contained 7 bases not matched to a gene. The CDR3 loop is CASSLGTGSGQPQHF. As DNA, the CDR3 is TGCGCCAGCAGCTTAGGGACAGGCTCGGGTCAGCCCCAGCATTTT.

This clone was recorded only once. Here the CDR3 DNA reads TGCAGCGTTGGGTTAGCGGGGACAGATACGCAGTATTTT. Its translation: CSVGLAGTDTQYF. The J gene is TRBJ2-3, the V gene TRBV29-1, with TRBD2 matching over 8 bases. The CDR3 is 13 amino acids. CDR1 and CDR2 from the germline V gene are SQVTM and ANQGSEA. Trimming cost V 4 bases and J 3 bases; bases outside gene matches: 3.

The V call is TRBV7-6, the J call TRBJ2-7; either TRBD1 or TRBD2 may fit D (6 bases each). Trimming removed 5 bases from V and 3 bases from J, with 14 bases in between. CDR1 and CDR2 from the germline V gene are SGHVS and FNYEAQ. The CDR3 is 14 amino acids. The CDR3 here is CASSARLGGYEQYF. The DNA for the CDR3 is TGTGCCAGCAGCGCGAGACTAGGGGGCTACGAGCAGTACTTC.

This clone was counted a single time. The chain joins TRBV20-1 to TRBJ2-1, with 7 bases fitting TRBD2. This CDR3 region has 11 residues. Germline lookup yields CDR1 DFQATT and CDR2 SNEGSKA (reference sequence). Losses at the gene ends were 8 bases for V and 7 bases for J; bases not matched to a gene: 5. The chain's CDR3 is CSPLLANEQFF. The CDR3 bases are TGCAGTCCCCTACTAGCGAATGAGCAGTTCTTC.

Here the CDR3 DNA reads TGTGCCATCAGTGAGAGACCGCCCGACTATGGCTACACCTTC. Translated, it gives CAISERPPDYGYTF. The rearrangement uses TRBV10-3 and TRBJ1-2; unclear D gene. The V gene lost 2 bases and the J gene lost 3 bases, with 10 bases spanning the gap. Germline assignment: CDR1 ENHRY and CDR2 SYGVKD. The CDR3 has 14 residues.

V is TRBV7-9 and J is TRBJ2-3, with 9 positions matching TRBD2. The CDR3 is 14 residues long. The germline gives CDR1 SEHNR, CDR2 FQNEAQ (reference sequence). V gave up 8 bases and J gave up 0 bases; unmatched junction bases: 3. The CDR3 spells CASDTSGSTDTQYF. Written as DNA, the CDR3 is TGTGCCAGCGATACTAGCGGGAGCACAGATACGCAGTATTTT.

The chain carries TRBV6-6 and TRBJ2-5, with 10 bases aligning to TRBD2. This CDR3 contains 14 residues. The V segment lost 7 bases and the J segment 3 bases; nucleotides outside the gene matches: 5. Germline V gene sequence: CDR1 MNHNY, CDR2 SVGAGI (reference sequence). CDR3 coding DNA: TGTGCCAGCATTCGAAGCGGGGGGGAAGAGACCCAGTACTTC. Encoded protein: CASIRSGGEETQYF.

The rearrangement joins TRBV15 to TRBJ2-1; D is unclear. This CDR3 has 15 residues. Germline-derived CDR1 and CDR2 are LNHNV and YYDKDF (reference sequence). Trimming took 5 bases from V and 0 from J, leaving 11 bases between them. CDR3 protein: CATSPILHSYNEQFF. The CDR3 DNA reads TGTGCCACCAGCCCTATACTTCACTCCTACAATGAGCAGTTCTTC.

This sequence joins TRBV5-6 and TRBJ2-7; D gene uncertain. The germline V and J ends were trimmed by 3 bases and 6 bases, with 10 bases remaining between them. Germline CDR1 is SGHDT and CDR2 is YYEEEE. This CDR3 region has 12 residues. DNA for the CDR3: TGTGCCAGCAGCTCTGGCGATCGCGAGCAGTACTTC. This encodes CASSSGDREQYF.

This clone was counted a few times. The V call is TRBV18, the J call TRBJ2-7; D gene uncertain. This CDR3 has 14 amino acids. Between the trimmed V and J ends, which lost 3 bases and 0 bases, there was a span of 9 bases. Germline CDR1 is KGHSH and CDR2 is LQKENI. The CDR3, as DNA: TGTGCCAGCTCACCGGGCCCGAGCTCCTACGAGCAGTACTTC. Protein product: CASSPGPSSYEQYF.

The chain recombines TRBV6-1 with TRBJ2-2; D might be TRBD2 (6 bases). Germline assignment: CDR1 MNHNS and CDR2 SASEGT. V was pared by 4 bases and J by 1 base, with 19 bases between. This CDR3 contains 18 residues. This CDR3 is CASSALAGGVRNTGELFF. The CDR3 bases are TGTGCCAGCAGTGCCTTAGCTGGAGGGGTTAGGAACACCGGGGAGCTGTTTTTT.

This rearrangement joins TRBV28 to TRBJ2-7; tentatively, D is TRBD2 (6 bases). V was shortened by 2 bases and J by 1 base, with 15 bases between the two germline ends. The CDR3 spans 16 residues. Germline-derived CDR1 and CDR2 are MDHEN and SYDVKM. CDR3 in amino acids: CASSLTGLSGSYEQYF. CDR3 DNA sequence: TGTGCCAGCAGTTTAACTGGGCTGAGCGGGTCCTACGAGCAGTACTTC.

The chain links TRBV28 to TRBJ1-3, with D perhaps TRBD1 (5 bases). This CDR3 is built from 12 residues. CDR1 MDHEN and CDR2 SYDVKM come from the germline V gene. Trimming removed 4 bases from V and 9 bases from J, with 10 bases in between. CDR3 nucleotides: TGTGCCAGCAGTTCCCAGGGTGGCACCATATATTTT. This encodes CASSSQGGTIYF.

The chain combines TRBV6-4 with TRBJ1-1, with 9 positions matching TRBD1. With 4 bases clipped from V and 4 bases from J, the junction kept 10 bases outside the gene matches. The CDR3 runs to 16 residues. CDR1 MRHNA and CDR2 SNTAGT come from the germline V gene. CDR3 protein: CASSVLRDRVGTEAFF. In DNA form, the CDR3 reads TGTGCCAGCAGTGTCCTCCGGGACAGGGTGGGCACTGAAGCTTTCTTT.

Of note for this clone: A read error may account for a junction end that differs from germline. The V gene is TRBV6-1, the J gene TRBJ2-2, with D unresolved. There are 14 residues in the CDR3. Per germline, CDR1 MNHNS and CDR2 SASEGT. CDR3 loop: CASSVSYGTGELFF. The CDR3 nucleotides read TGTGCTAGCAGTGTAAGCTATGGCACCGGGGAGCTGTTTTTT.

This CDR3 is CASSSMARNTEAFF. The DNA for the CDR3 is TGTGCCAGCAGCTCGATGGCCAGAAACACTGAAGCTTTCTTT. The chain is built from TRBV7-2 and TRBJ1-1, with D hard to call. CDR3 length equals 14 residues. Germline CDR1 and CDR2: SGHTA and FQGNSA. V shed 4 bases and J shed 2 bases, with 11 bases lying between them.

This clone was recorded only once. J is TRBJ2-2 and V is TRBV18; 11 positions match TRBD1. Germline V gives CDR1 KGHSH, CDR2 LQKENI. This CDR3 spans 17 amino acids. After removal of 0 bases from V and 7 bases from J, the junction contained 7 bases not matched to a gene. CDR3 amino acids: CASSPPQDRGLIGELFF. CDR3 nucleotide sequence: TGTGCCAGCTCACCACCGCAGGACAGGGGGCTTATCGGGGAGCTGTTTTTT.

V and J are TRBV2 and TRBJ1-1; tentative D call: TRBD1 (6 bases). This CDR3 contains 16 residues. CDR1 and CDR2 (germline): SNHLY, FYNNEI. The V and J ends lost 3 bases and 2 bases respectively, with 16 bases between them. CDR3 bases: TGTGCCAGCAGTGATGGCAGGGGCGGCCCTAACACTGAAGCTTTCTTT. Amino acid sequence: CASSDGRGGPNTEAFF.

The J gene is TRBJ2-1, the V gene TRBV11-2; 7 bases line up with TRBD2. After removal of 5 bases from V and 4 bases from J, the junction contained 17 bases not matched to a gene. This CDR3 has 18 amino acids. The germline gives CDR1 SGHAT, CDR2 FQNNGV. For the CDR3, the DNA is TGTGCCAGCAGCCTCACGGGTGGGGGAGGGCCTTGGTACAATGAGCAGTTCTTC. As protein: CASSLTGGGGPWYNEQFF.

The chain joins TRBV19 to TRBJ2-3; TRBD2 matches 11 bases. The junction had 5 bases not matched to a gene; V was cut back by 6 bases and J by 0 bases. Germline CDR1 LNHDA, CDR2 SQIVND (reference sequence). The CDR3 is made up of 16 amino acids. CDR3 sequence reads: CASRRTSGGSTDTQYF. The DNA of the CDR3 is TGTGCCAGTAGGCGAACTAGCGGGGGTAGCACAGATACGCAGTATTTT.

The chain employs TRBV2 and TRBJ1-2; D perhaps matches TRBD1 (6 bases). From germline, CDR1 is SNHLY and CDR2 FYNNEI. This CDR3 spans 14 amino acids. V lost 5 bases and J lost 5, with 15 bases in between. The CDR3 DNA follows: TGTGCCAGCAGTCCCACCGGGACAAATTATGGCTACACCTTC. Encoded protein: CASSPTGTNYGYTF.

V usage is TRBV6-1 and J usage is TRBJ2-2, with D maybe TRBD2 (6 bases). The CDR3 covers 12 residues. The V end was cut by 9 bases, the J end by 8 bases, with 13 bases between. Germline loops: CDR1 MNHNS, CDR2 SASEGT. The CDR3 loop reads CARDWGVGELFF. CDR3 coding DNA: TGTGCCAGGGACTGGGGGGTTGGGGAGCTGTTTTTT.

The V and J genes are TRBV18 and TRBJ2-7; TRBD1 might be the D (5 bases). The length of the CDR3 is 16 residues. Germline V lookup: CDR1 KGHSH, CDR2 LQKENI. With 6 bases removed from V and 2 bases from J, the gap between germline ends came to 20 bases. In nucleotides, the CDR3 is TGTGCCAGCTCCCGCGCCGTAGGGGCGAACCCCTACGAGCAGTACTTC. It is translated as CASSRAVGANPYEQYF.

The chain uses TRBV6-1 and TRBJ2-7; 7 nucleotides match TRBD1. Germline V gene lookup returns CDR1 MNHNS and CDR2 SASEGT. The CDR3 sequence is 12 residues long. Losses at the gene ends were 10 bases for V and 5 bases for J; bases not matched to a gene: 8. In DNA form, the CDR3 reads TGTGCCAAAGACAGGGTAGAACACGAGCAGTACTTC. It codes for CAKDRVEHEQYF.

V is TRBV9 and J is TRBJ2-1; TRBD1 aligns across 9 bases. CDR1 SGDLS and CDR2 YYNGEE come from the germline V gene. After removal of 3 bases from V and 3 bases from J, the junction contained 4 bases not matched to a gene. CDR3 size: 15 residues. Written as DNA, the CDR3 is TGTGCCAGCAGCGCGGGACAGGGCATCTACAATGAGCAGTTCTTC. Protein sequence: CASSAGQGIYNEQFF. The full variable domain, its missing parts supplied by reference TRBV9 and TRBJ2-1, is DSGVTQTPKHLITATGQRVTLRCSPRSGDLSVYWYQQSLDQGLQFLIQYYNGEERAKGNILERFSAQQFPDLHSELNLSSLELGDSALYFCASSAGQGIYNEQFFGPGTRLTVL.

The chain is built from TRBV19 and TRBJ1-2; no clear D. The CDR3 is made up of 15 amino acids. CDR1 is LNHDA, CDR2 SQIVND, per germline (reference sequence). Deletions cut 6 bases from V and 5 bases from J, with 19 bases between. CDR3 DNA: TGTGCCAGTAGCCCTATATTCGCGGCGGGTTATGGCTACACCTTC. Translated, it gives CASSPIFAAGYGYTF. Looking up the rest from reference TRBV19 and TRBJ1-2 gives the full variable domain: DGGITQSPKYLFRKEGQNVTLSCEQNLNHDAMYWYRQDPGQGLRLIYYSQIVNDFQKGDIAEGYSVSREKKESFPLTVTSAQKNPTAFYLCASSPIFAAGYGYTFGSGTRLTVV.